These 11 T cell receptor beta chains came from one sample sequenced in a study of blood T cell repertoires in COVID-19. Produced via immunoSEQ multiplex PCR; TCRdb's table is partial and in-frame only. The sample has some 520,000 clones, about 88% seen once. Sequences were obtained from peripheral blood. The receptors were gathered from a man between 18 and 29 years old with COVID-19, enrolled during active disease.

This chain uses TRBV11-2 with TRBJ1-4, with TRBD1 matching over 8 bases. V lost 5 bases, J lost 8 bases, and 7 bases stayed unmatched. Per germline, CDR1 SGHAT and CDR2 FQNNGV. The CDR3 extends over 14 amino acids. Written as DNA, the CDR3 is TGTGCCAGCAGCAGTACAGGGGGAAGCGAAAAACTGTTTTTT. This gives the protein CASSSTGGSEKLFF.

Here the CDR3 DNA reads TGTGCCAGCAGTGCCCCCCAGGAGCCCCAGCATTTT. This encodes CASSAPQEPQHF. The chain links TRBV6-6 to TRBJ1-5; D unresolved. From germline, CDR1 is MNHNY and CDR2 SVGAGI (reference sequence). Trimming removed 5 bases at V and 8 bases at J, with 10 bases between. The CDR3 covers 12 residues.

This chain connects TRBV27 to TRBJ2-7, with a possible D match to TRBD2 (5 bases). V was trimmed by 5 bases and J by 6 bases, leaving 17 bases between them. This CDR3 spans 14 amino acids. The V gene's germline CDR1 is MNHEY and CDR2 SMNVEV (reference sequence). The CDR3 loop is CASSQDWEYSEQYF. Here the CDR3 DNA reads TGTGCCAGCAGTCAGGACTGGGAATACTCCGAGCAGTACTTC.

This clone was recorded many times. This sequence joins TRBV12-3 or TRBV12-4 and TRBJ1-5; D ambiguous. The CDR3 length is 12 residues. Trimming removed 7 bases from V and 2 bases from J, with 6 bases in between. The CDR3 bases are TGTGCCAGCAAATATGGCAATCAGCCCCAGCATTTT. It codes for CASKYGNQPQHF.

This clone was detected ten times or more. V is TRBV5-4 and J is TRBJ2-7, with TRBD1 matching over 7 bases. The CDR3 is 15 residues long. After removal of 4 bases from V and 6 bases from J, the junction contained 13 bases not matched to a gene. Germline V gene lookup returns CDR1 SGHNT and CDR2 YYREEE (reference sequence). CDR3 in DNA: TGTGCCAGCAGCCCGACGAGGGGGCCGGGCTCCGAGCAGTACTTC. Amino acids: CASSPTRGPGSEQYF.

The chain carries TRBV6-6 and TRBJ2-2; D not resolved. Trimming took off 2 bases at V and 1 base at J, with 8 bases between the two ends. This CDR3 region has 15 residues. Germline CDR1 is MNHNY and CDR2 is SVGAGI (reference sequence). The CDR3 here is CASSYVAVNTGELFF. In DNA, the CDR3 is TGTGCCAGCAGTTACGTGGCGGTGAACACCGGGGAGCTGTTTTTT.

The chain recombines TRBV7-3 with TRBJ2-1; 8 bases map to TRBD2. V lost 1 base to trimming and J lost 8 bases; unmatched junction nucleotides: 7. Germline V CDR1 and CDR2: SGHTA, FQGTGA. The CDR3 has 15 residues. The CDR3 sequence: CASSLISGSKDEQFF. The CDR3 DNA reads as TGTGCCAGCAGCTTAATCAGCGGGAGTAAGGATGAGCAGTTCTTC.

The J gene is TRBJ2-7, the V gene TRBV3-1 (or the pseudogene TRBV3-2); 9 nucleotides agree with TRBD2. Germline trimming cut 0 bases from V and 5 bases from J; bases unmatched to any gene: 8. The CDR3 contains 16 residues. The V gene's germline CDR1 is LGHDT and CDR2 YNNKEL (reference sequence). In DNA form, the CDR3 reads TGTGCCAGCAGCCAAGATTGGGGACTAGCTTTACACGAGCAGTACTTC. Its protein product is CASSQDWGLALHEQYF.

This clone appeared a single time. The rearrangement links TRBV10-2 to TRBJ2-3; a weak D match, TRBD2 (5 bases). V shed 2 bases and J shed 0 bases, with 9 bases lying between them. Germline lookup yields CDR1 WSHSY and CDR2 SAAADI. The CDR3 sequence is 15 residues long. CDR3 protein: CASSEGQRSTDTQYF. The DNA for the CDR3 is TGCGCCAGCAGTGAGGGTCAGCGGAGCACAGATACGCAGTATTTT.

In DNA form, the CDR3 reads TGTGCCAGAAGCTTCCTATGTTATGAGCAGTTCTTC. Translated, it gives CARSFLCYEQFF. The rearrangement uses TRBV5-3 and TRBJ2-1; D uncertain. TRBV5-3 is classed as an ORF, of uncertain function. The CDR3 runs to 12 residues. Trimming left V 2 bases short and J 8 bases short, with 8 bases between.

V and J are TRBV2 and TRBJ2-3; D remains ambiguous. CDR1 and CDR2 from the germline V gene are SNHLY and FYNNEI. The ends were cut back, 2 bases at V and 0 bases at J, with 9 bases in the middle. There are 15 residues in the CDR3. This CDR3 is CASSETTVSTDTQYF. CDR3 sequence (DNA): TGTGCCAGCAGTGAAACAACAGTAAGCACAGATACGCAGTATTTT.